The TCR beta chain under discussion was sequenced for a study of T cells in Graves' hyperthyroidism and ophthalmopathy. Notes on the study in general: Stable hyperthyroidism was separated from ophthalmopathy by a model based on 13 V-J features.

TCR beta CDR3 region amplification was performed from RNA transcripts. Carried out on the TCR CDR3, a first-round RT-PCR used the HTBI primer set. MiXCR, run by TCRdb on the multiplex PCR reads, gives a single entry per CDR3 protein. The sample has approximately 420,000 distinct CDR3 sequences, around 13% seen once. Germline assignment: CDR1 LNHDA and CDR2 SQIVND (reference sequence). V was clipped by 9 bases and J by 1 base, with 13 bases between them. The CDR3 totals 14 residues. An absence of ophthalmopathy progression within 18 months meant stable Graves' hyperthyroidism. The PBMCs studied were ones that came from about 10 ml fresh peripheral blood. This clonotype has only a few counts. What it binds is not known.

Specimen: blood. This chain uses TRBV19 with TRBJ1-5; the D is unclear. This TCR came from a woman aged 18-30 years with Graves' hyperthyroidism. The CDR3 nucleotides are TGTGCCAGCTCGAGTTGGTTGAGCAATCAGCCCCAGCATTTT. The encoded protein is CASSSWLSNQPQHF.